These T cell receptor beta chains were read from a single sample in a study of a mutant IDH1 vaccine in newly diagnosed glioma. Assay: immunoSEQ multiplex PCR; the TCRdb copy retains only in-frame clones and omits some. Here the sample spans roughly 130,000 clones, 80% being singletons. Their target antigens are unknown. The sequences come from PBMCs, collected from a glioma patient whose treatment included an IDH1 peptide vaccine. The source is a man aged 40-55 years with glioma. CDR3s include the opening cysteine and the closing phenylalanine or tryptophan. A D gene is named only where the DNA matches it firmly. A clone size is listed for some rows: how often the clone was seen (once, few, many), or a class if it is expanded.

>TRBV6-5|NA|TRBD2|TRBJ2-7
CASSGSGSRHEQYF
TGTGCCAGCAGTGGCAGCGGGAGTCGGCACGAGCAGTACTTC
>TRBV5-1|NA|TRBD1|TRBJ2-1
CASSLGGTGNNEQFF
TGCGCCAGCAGCTTAGGGGGGACAGGCAACAATGAGCAGTTCTTC
>TRBV4-1|NA|NA|TRBJ1-2
CASNQMGDYGYTF
TGCGCCAGCAATCAAATGGGGGACTATGGCTACACCTTC
>TRBV28|NA|NA|TRBJ1-5
CASSLSRAGNQPQHF
TGTGCCAGCAGTTTAAGCAGGGCGGGCAATCAGCCCCAGCATTTT
>TRBV2|NA|NA|TRBJ2-5
CAYRDWQETQYF
TGTGCCTACCGGGACTGGCAAGAGACCCAGTACTTC
>TRBV5-1|NA|TRBD1|TRBJ2-2
CASSLTGTGAGELFF
TGCGCCAGCAGCTTGACGGGGACAGGCGCCGGGGAGCTGTTTTTT
>TRBV19|once|TRBD1|TRBJ2-1
CASMIGTGVINEQFF
TGTGCCAGTATGATAGGGACAGGGGTTATCAATGAGCAGTTCTTC
>TRBV15|NA|TRBD1|TRBJ1-5
CATSRDRGSNQPQHF
TGTGCCACCAGCAGAGACAGGGGGAGCAATCAGCCCCAGCATTTT
>TRBV29-1|NA|NA|TRBJ1-1
CSVEDREGISNTEAFF
TGCAGCGTTGAAGATCGCGAGGGGATTTCGAACACTGAAGCTTTCTTC
>TRBV7-6|NA|TRBD2|TRBJ2-5
CASSSSAGGRRETQYF
TGTGCCAGCAGCTCCTCAGCGGGGGGGCGGCGGGAGACCCAGTACTTC
>TRBV28|once|TRBD1|TRBJ1-1
CASSLGRTGVAFF
TGTGCCAGCAGTTTAGGTCGGACAGGGGTGGCTTTCTTT
>TRBV6-6|NA|NA|TRBJ1-4
CASSYTGREKLFF
TGTGCCAGCAGTTACACAGGGAGGGAAAAACTGTTTTTT
>TRBV11-3|NA|NA|TRBJ2-3
CASSLGGLGADTQYF
TGTGCCAGCAGCTTGGGGGGACTTGGCGCGGATACGCAGTATTTT
>TRBV27|NA|TRBD1|TRBJ2-7
CASSLQGPYEQYF
TGTGCCAGCAGCTTACAGGGGCCCTACGAGCAGTACTTC
>TRBV19|NA|TRBD1|TRBJ1-6
CASSIGDRVRSPLHF
TGTGCCAGTAGTATTGGGGACAGGGTAAGGTCACCCCTCCACTTT
>TRBV4-2|NA|NA|TRBJ2-7
CASSRGPRGEQYF
TGTGCCAGCAGCCGGGGACCCCGCGGCGAGCAGTACTTC
>TRBV5-6|NA|NA|TRBJ2-5
CASSRRDARGLETQYF
TGTGCCAGCAGCCGCCGGGACGCCCGAGGGTTGGAGACCCAGTACTTC
>TRBV5-4|NA|NA|TRBJ2-3
CASSLAEGDTQYF
TGTGCCAGCAGCTTGGCTGAAGGAGATACGCAGTATTTT
>TRBV10-3|NA|NA|TRBJ2-5
CAIGRGASETQYF
TGTGCCATCGGCCGGGGGGCCTCCGAGACCCAGTACTTC
>TRBV6-6|NA|NA|TRBJ1-1
CASSSELWDTEAFF
TGTGCCAGCAGTTCGGAGTTGTGGGACACTGAAGCTTTCTTT
>TRBV9|NA|NA|TRBJ2-2
CASSAGPPNTGELFF
TGTGCCAGCAGCGCGGGACCCCCGAACACCGGGGAGCTGTTTTTT
>TRBV6-5|NA|TRBD1|TRBJ2-7
CASRRTGGGGEQYF
TGTGCCAGCAGAAGGACAGGGGGCGGGGGCGAGCAGTACTTC
>TRBV27|NA|NA|TRBJ1-6
CASSLGYSPLHF
TGTGCCAGCAGTTTAGGGTATTCACCCCTCCACTTT
>TRBV10-3|NA|TRBD1|TRBJ2-5
CAIGRGFQETQYF
TGTGCCATCGGCAGGGGGTTCCAAGAGACCCAGTACTTC
>TRBV5-4|NA|TRBD2|TRBJ2-3
CASSSQRGSGGDTQYF
TGTGCCAGCAGCTCGCAGCGGGGGTCCGGAGGAGATACGCAGTATTTT
>TRBV18|NA|NA|TRBJ2-5
CASSPRPGPQETQYF
TGTGCCAGCTCACCACGTCCAGGACCTCAAGAGACCCAGTACTTC
>TRBV9|NA|TRBD1|TRBJ2-5
CASSSGGETQYF
TGTGCCAGCAGCTCAGGGGGAGAGACCCAGTACTTC
>TRBV11-2|NA|NA|TRBJ1-2
CASSLRAQGGRDGYTF
TGTGCCAGCAGCTTACGGGCCCAAGGAGGGAGGGATGGCTACACCTTC
>TRBV19|few|NA|TRBJ1-5
CASSVRDSNQPQHF
TGTGCCAGTAGTGTACGGGACAGCAATCAGCCCCAGCATTTT
>TRBV29-1|once|NA|TRBJ1-1
CSVSQDLSLGTEAFF
TGCAGCGTTAGCCAGGATCTGAGTCTGGGCACTGAAGCTTTCTTT
>TRBV5-6|once|NA|TRBJ1-4
CASSLRQPGGEKLFF
TGTGCCAGCAGCTTGAGGCAGCCGGGGGGTGAAAAACTGTTTTTT
>TRBV5-1|NA|TRBD2|TRBJ2-1
CASSSLGGGNNEQFF
TGCGCCAGCAGCTCCCTCGGCGGGGGGAACAATGAGCAGTTCTTC
>TRBV7-9|NA|NA|TRBJ1-5
CASSSEQGSQPQHF
TGTGCCAGCAGCTCCGAACAGGGTAGTCAGCCCCAGCATTTT
>TRBV6-6|NA|NA|TRBJ1-5
CASSSLSNQPQHF
TGTGCCAGCAGTTCCCTAAGCAATCAGCCCCAGCATTTT
>TRBV29-1|NA|NA|TRBJ2-7
CSPLWLQREQYF
TGCAGCCCCCTCTGGTTACAGCGCGAGCAGTACTTC
>TRBV11-2|NA|NA|TRBJ2-7
CASSLQTLGGHEQYF
TGTGCCAGCAGCTTACAGACCCTCGGCGGCCACGAGCAGTACTTC
>TRBV7-8|NA|TRBD2|TRBJ2-1
CASSFGLAGSSYNEQFF
TGTGCCAGCAGCTTTGGGCTAGCGGGATCCTCCTACAATGAGCAGTTCTTC
>TRBV6-5|NA|NA|TRBJ2-2
CASSSTRGTGELFF
TGTGCCAGCAGTTCGACTAGGGGAACCGGGGAGCTGTTTTTT
>TRBV5-1|once|NA|TRBJ1-2
CASSLVFAGNYGYTF
TGCGCCAGCAGCTTGGTTTTCGCAGGGAACTATGGCTACACCTTC
>TRBV2|NA|NA|TRBJ2-6
CASTGRNSGANVLTF
TGTGCCAGCACCGGGCGGAACTCTGGGGCCAACGTCCTGACTTTC
>TRBV30|NA|TRBD1|TRBJ1-6
CAWHPTRGGSYNSPLHF
TGTGCCTGGCACCCTACCAGGGGGGGATCCTATAATTCACCCCTCCACTTT
>TRBV7-2|NA|TRBD1|TRBJ1-3
CASSLDRAGNTIYF
TGTGCCAGCAGCTTGGACAGGGCTGGAAACACCATATATTTT
>TRBV21-1|few|NA|TRBJ1-5
CASSKEGGQDNQPQHF
TGTGCCAGCAGCAAAGAGGGGGGACAGGACAATCAGCCCCAGCATTTT
>TRBV27|once|NA|TRBJ2-3
CASSPTVGVITDTQYF
TGTGCCAGCAGTCCCACCGTCGGGGTAATTACAGATACGCAGTATTTT
>TRBV7-2|NA|NA|TRBJ1-2
CASSPHSYGYTF
TGTGCCAGCAGCCCACACAGCTATGGCTACACCTTC
>TRBV11-3|NA|TRBD2|TRBJ2-1
CASSWELAGFYNEQFF
TGTGCCAGCAGCTGGGAGCTAGCGGGGTTTTACAATGAGCAGTTCTTC
>TRBV28|NA|NA|TRBJ1-2
CASSAPGHTPGGYTF
TGTGCCAGCAGTGCGCCGGGACATACCCCGGGAGGCTACACCTTC
>TRBV30|NA|TRBD2|TRBJ2-5
CAWSVLGWGGETQYF
TGTGCCTGGAGTGTACTTGGGTGGGGGGGAGAGACCCAGTACTTC
>TRBV4-3|NA|TRBD1|TRBJ2-6
CASSRGGAGANVLTF
TGCGCCAGCAGCCGAGGGGGCGCTGGGGCCAACGTCCTGACTTTC
>TRBV7-2|NA|TRBD2|TRBJ2-3
CASSTGLAGGFWSLDTQYF
TGTGCCAGCAGCACCGGACTAGCGGGGGGGTTTTGGTCGTTAGATACGCAGTATTTT
>TRBV21-1|NA|NA|TRBJ2-5
CASIGGYRGQTQYF
TGTGCCAGCATCGGGGGTTACAGGGGCCAGACCCAGTACTTC
>TRBV18|many|NA|TRBJ2-7
CASSPVARGSHYEQYF
TGTGCCAGCTCACCGGTGGCCAGGGGATCCCACTACGAGCAGTACTTC
>TRBV28|NA|NA|TRBJ2-3
CASSSERGTDTQYF
TGTGCCAGCAGTTCGGAGCGGGGCACAGATACGCAGTATTTT
>TRBV2|NA|NA|TRBJ1-3
CASGTETSGNTIYF
TGTGCCAGCGGAACGGAAACCTCTGGAAACACCATATATTTT
>TRBV4-3|NA|NA|TRBJ2-5
CASSQGPGQEETQYF
TGCGCCAGCAGCCAAGGCCCCGGTCAAGAAGAGACCCAGTACTTC